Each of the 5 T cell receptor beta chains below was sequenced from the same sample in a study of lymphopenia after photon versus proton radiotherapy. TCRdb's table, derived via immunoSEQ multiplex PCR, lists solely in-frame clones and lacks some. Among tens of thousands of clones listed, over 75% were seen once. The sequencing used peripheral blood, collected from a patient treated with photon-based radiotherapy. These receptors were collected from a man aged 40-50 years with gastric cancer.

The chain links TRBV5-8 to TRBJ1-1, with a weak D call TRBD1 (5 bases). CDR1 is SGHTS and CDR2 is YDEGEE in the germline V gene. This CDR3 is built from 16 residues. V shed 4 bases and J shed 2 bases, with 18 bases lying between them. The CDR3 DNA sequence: TGTGCCAGCAGCCTGGGGCGGGCCTTATCAAACACTGAAGCTTTCTTT. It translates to CASSLGRALSNTEAFF.

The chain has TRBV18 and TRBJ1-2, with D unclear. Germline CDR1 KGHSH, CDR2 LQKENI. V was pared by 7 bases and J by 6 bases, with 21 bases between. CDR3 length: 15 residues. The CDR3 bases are TGTGCCAGCTTCCCTCCCCCACCCTCAATCCATGGCTACACCTTC. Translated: CASFPPPPSIHGYTF.

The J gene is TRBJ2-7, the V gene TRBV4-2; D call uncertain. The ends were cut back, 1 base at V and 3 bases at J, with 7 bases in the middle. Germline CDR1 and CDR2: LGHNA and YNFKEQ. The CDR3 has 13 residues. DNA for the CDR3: TGTGCCAGCAGCCAAGGGCCGGACTACGAGCAGTACTTC. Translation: CASSQGPDYEQYF.

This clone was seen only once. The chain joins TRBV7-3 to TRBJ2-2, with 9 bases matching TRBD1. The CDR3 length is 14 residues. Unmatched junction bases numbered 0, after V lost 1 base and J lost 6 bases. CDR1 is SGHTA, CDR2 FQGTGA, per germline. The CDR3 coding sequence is TGTGCCAGCAGCTTAAGACAGGGGGCCGGGGAGCTGTTTTTT. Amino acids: CASSLRQGAGELFF.

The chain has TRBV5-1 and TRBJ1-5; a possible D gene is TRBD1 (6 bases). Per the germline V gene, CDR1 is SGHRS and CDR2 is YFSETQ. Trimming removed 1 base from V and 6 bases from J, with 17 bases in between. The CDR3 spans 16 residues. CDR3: CASSLYPGEVGQPQHF. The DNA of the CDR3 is TGCGCCAGCAGCTTGTACCCAGGGGAGGTCGGTCAGCCCCAGCATTTT.